The 19 T cell receptor beta chains in this list originate from one sample, sequenced in a study of T-cell memory formation after mild COVID-19. Using its own MiXCR run on the 5' RACE reads, TCRdb lists one record per CDR3 protein. The table records just under 150,000 distinct CDR3 sequences, about a fifth of them present only once. Input material: PBMCs or a T cell subset sorted from them (not recorded which). The receptors derive from an adult woman who had mild COVID-19 (a few samples of this study predate the infection). Cell type and time point are not known.

The V and J genes are TRBV5-1 and TRBJ2-3; the match to TRBD2 covers 7 bases. The germline gives CDR1 SGHRS, CDR2 YFSETQ. This CDR3 is 16 amino acids long. V shed 7 bases, J shed 0 bases, and the junction held 11 bases outside the gene matches. For the CDR3, the DNA is TGCGCCAGCTCCCCCTCAGCGGGGTCAAGCACAGATACGCAGTATTTT. Translation gives CASSPSAGSSTDTQYF.

This clonotype was seen more than once but under ten times. This rearrangement joins TRBV20-1 to TRBJ1-2; TRBD1 aligns across 10 bases. Trimming took 5 bases from V and 8 from J; bases not matched to a gene: 8. Germline V gene data show CDR1 as DFQATT and CDR2 as SNEGSKA (reference sequence). The CDR3 has 13 amino acids. The CDR3 here is CSAAGTGERGYTF. CDR3 nucleotides: TGCAGTGCTGCCGGGACAGGGGAACGAGGCTACACCTTC.

The chain joins TRBV11-2 to TRBJ2-5, with D possibly TRBD2 on 6 matching bases. The V end was cut by 6 bases, the J end by 2 bases, with 13 bases between. The CDR3 is 14 residues long. Germline V lookup: CDR1 SGHAT, CDR2 FQNNGV. DNA of the CDR3: TGTGCCAGCAGTTCCATACGGGGGCAAGAGACCCAGTACTTC. It yields the protein CASSSIRGQETQYF. Variable domain in full (rest from reference TRBV11-2 and TRBJ2-5): EAGVAQSPRYKIIEKRQSVAFWCNPISGHATLYWYQQILGQGPKLLIQFQNNGVVDDSQLPKDRFSAERLKGVDSTLKIQPAKLEDSAVYLCASSSIRGQETQYFGPGTRLLVL.

The J gene is TRBJ1-6, the V gene TRBV14, with a tentative D call TRBD1 (6 bases). Per germline, CDR1 SGHDN and CDR2 FVKESK. Trimming pared 4 bases from V and 5 bases from J, leaving 12 bases between. The CDR3 has 15 residues. CDR3 coding DNA: TGTGCCAGCAGCCGAGGCAGGGGCAATAATTCACCCCTCCACTTT. It translates to CASSRGRGNNSPLHF. The variable domain in full, completed from reference TRBV14 and TRBJ1-6, reads EAGVTQFPSHSVIEKGQTVTLRCDPISGHDNLYWYRRVMGKEIKFLLHFVKESKQDESGMPNNRFLAERTGGTYSTLKVQPAELEDSGVYFCASSRGRGNNSPLHFGNGTRLTVT.

This clonotype has at least ten counts. The gene calls are TRBV20-1 and TRBJ2-1; 8 bases match TRBD1. The junction had 3 bases not matched to a gene; V was cut back by 4 bases and J by 4 bases. The CDR3 spans 13 residues. Germline CDR1 is DFQATT and CDR2 is SNEGSKA (reference sequence). In DNA form, the CDR3 reads TGCAGTGCTACAGGGGGCATATACAATGAGCAGTTCTTC. Protein: CSATGGIYNEQFF.

The V call is TRBV7-9, the J call TRBJ2-6; D not certain. There are 14 residues in the CDR3. Germline lookup yields CDR1 SEHNR and CDR2 FQNEAQ (reference sequence). Trimming removed 7 bases at V and 5 bases at J, with 12 bases between. The CDR3 nucleotides are TGTGCCAGCACCCCCCAAGGATGGGCCAACGTCCTGACTTTC. Its protein is CASTPQGWANVLTF.

In this sample, this clonotype turned up a few times. The genes are TRBV6-5 and TRBJ2-7, with 7 bases fitting TRBD2. Germline CDR1 and CDR2: MNHEY and SVGAGI. V shed 0 bases, J shed 1 base, and the junction held 9 bases outside the gene matches. The CDR3 is 17 residues long. The CDR3 sequence is CASSYSGLADRSYEQYF. Written as DNA, the CDR3 is TGTGCCAGCAGTTACTCTGGGCTAGCGGATAGATCCTACGAGCAGTACTTC.

This clonotype was counted ten times or more. J is TRBJ2-3 and V is TRBV7-9; D is unresolved. The CDR3 is made up of 13 amino acids. V was shortened by 5 bases and J by 3 bases, with 9 bases between the two germline ends. CDR1 SEHNR and CDR2 FQNEAQ come from the germline V gene (reference sequence). The CDR3 DNA follows: TGTGCCAGCAGCCTAGGAGCGACAGATACGCAGTATTTT. Its protein product is CASSLGATDTQYF. Looking up the rest from reference TRBV7-9 and TRBJ2-3 gives the full variable domain: DTGVSQNPRHKITKRGQNVTFRCDPISEHNRLYWYRQTLGQGPEFLTYFQNEAQLEKSRLLSDRFSAERPKGSFSTLEIQRTEQGDSAMYLCASSLGATDTQYFGPGTRLTVL.

CDR3 protein: CASSSDRGRDEQYF. The CDR3, as DNA: TGCGCCAGCAGCTCGGACAGGGGCAGGGACGAGCAGTACTTC. The rearrangement links TRBV5-1 to TRBJ2-7, with 9 bases fitting TRBD1. With 3 bases clipped from V and 5 bases from J, the junction kept 6 bases outside the gene matches. CDR1 SGHRS and CDR2 YFSETQ come from the germline V gene. This CDR3 spans 14 amino acids. The complete variable domain, with remaining parts taken from reference TRBV5-1 and TRBJ2-7, reads KAGVTQTPRYLIKTRGQQVTLSCSPISGHRSVSWYQQTPGQGLQFLFEYFSETQRNKGNFPGRFSGRQFSNSRSEMNVSTLELGDSALYLCASSSDRGRDEQYFGPGTRLTVT.

This chain uses TRBV11-2 with TRBJ1-3; no firm D call. Germline CDR1 is SGHAT and CDR2 is FQNNGV. V was cut by 5 bases and J by 1 base, with 12 bases left in between. The CDR3 runs to 15 residues. The CDR3 is CASSLVTASGNTIYF. In DNA form, the CDR3 reads TGTGCCAGCAGCCTAGTAACAGCGTCTGGAAACACCATATATTTT.

This clonotype was observed a handful of times. The chain combines TRBV24-1 with TRBJ2-1; 11 bases are shared with TRBD2. This CDR3 spans 16 amino acids. The germline CDR1 and CDR2 sequences are KGHDR and SFDVKD. Losses at the gene ends were 2 bases for V and 3 bases for J; bases not matched to a gene: 2. DNA for the CDR3: TGTGCCACCAGTGATTCCGGGACTAGCGGCTACAATGAGCAGTTCTTC. Translated, it gives CATSDSGTSGYNEQFF.

This clonotype was counted many times. This chain uses TRBV5-5 with TRBJ2-2, with D possibly matching TRBD1 (6 bases). V dropped 0 bases and J dropped 6 bases, with 12 bases sitting between them. The germline gives CDR1 SGHKS, CDR2 YYEKEE (reference sequence). This CDR3 region has 15 residues. CDR3 DNA sequence: TGTGCCAGCAGCTTGGGACAGGTGACGGCCGGGGAGCTGTTTTTT. The encoded protein is CASSLGQVTAGELFF.

The V and J genes are TRBV12-3 or TRBV12-4 and TRBJ2-1, with 7 positions matching TRBD1. V dropped 8 bases and J dropped 8; count of bases not matched to a gene: 18. This CDR3 is 16 amino acids long. CDR3: CASPPPGPRGRDEQFF. DNA for the CDR3: TGTGCCAGCCCTCCTCCCGGCCCTAGGGGGCGCGATGAGCAGTTCTTC.

The rearrangement uses TRBV2 and TRBJ2-7, with a possible D match to TRBD1 (6 bases). This CDR3 is 13 amino acids long. V lost 6 bases and J lost 2, with 11 bases in between. Per germline, CDR1 SNHLY and CDR2 FYNNEI. This CDR3 is CASRWTETYEQYF. CDR3 bases: TGTGCCAGCAGGTGGACAGAGACCTACGAGCAGTACTTC.

The chain uses TRBV5-1 and TRBJ2-3; no definite D call. CDR1 is SGHRS and CDR2 is YFSETQ in the germline V gene. This CDR3 region has 16 residues. V lost 3 bases and J 1 base, leaving 15 bases between the germline ends. The CDR3 spells CASSSTPTVGTDTQYF. The CDR3, as DNA: TGCGCCAGCAGCTCAACCCCCACGGTAGGCACAGATACGCAGTATTTT.

This clonotype was seen repeatedly, ten times or more. The chain carries TRBV7-9 and TRBJ2-3; no clear D gene. The germline V gene has CDR1 SEHNR and CDR2 FQNEAQ (reference sequence). This CDR3 comprises 11 residues. V shed 6 bases and J shed 2 bases, with 3 bases lying between them. CDR3 DNA: TGTGCCAGCAGTATCACAGATACGCAGTATTTT. It specifies CASSITDTQYF.

The V call is TRBV25-1, the J call TRBJ2-5; D call uncertain. The CDR3 covers 15 residues. Trimming took off 1 base at V and 5 bases at J, with 14 bases between the two ends. The germline V gene has CDR1 MGHDK and CDR2 SYGVNS. In DNA, the CDR3 is TGTGCCAGCAGTGAATCGGGCGGCCCGGAGGAGACCCAGTACTTC. It is translated as CASSESGGPEETQYF.

The rearrangement links TRBV5-1 to TRBJ2-1, with 14 bases identical to TRBD2. V trimming: 5 bases; J trimming: 7 bases; junction bases outside the gene matches: 5. From germline, CDR1 is SGHRS and CDR2 YFSETQ. The CDR3 has 15 residues. CDR3: CASRAGTSGGNEQFF. CDR3 DNA: TGCGCCAGCAGGGCCGGGACTAGCGGGGGTAATGAGCAGTTCTTC.

V is TRBV7-2 and J is TRBJ2-3; 7 positions match TRBD2. The CDR3 is made up of 15 amino acids. CDR1 and CDR2 from the germline V gene are SGHTA and FQGNSA. The V and J ends lost 2 bases and 4 bases, in that order; junction bases with no gene match: 6. CDR3 region: CASSLSAGVADTQYF. The DNA of the CDR3 is TGTGCCAGCAGCTTATCTGCGGGAGTTGCAGATACGCAGTATTTT.